The 4 T cell receptor beta chains listed next were all sequenced from one sample in a study of identical twins' blood T cells (dated by TCRdb to the early 2010s). The method behind the library was 5' RACE. Sequenced on an Illumina Genome Analyzer IIx. In TCRdb, the public reads were trimmed at Q25 with fastp and aligned with MiXCR, with productive beta chains retained. Entries that share a CDR3 protein sequence are merged under the most common genes and DNA. This sample has fewer than 450,000 distinct CDR3 sequences in its table, and roughly 30% of those were observed once. The ten largest make up around 5.6% of the sample. The sequenced sample was PBMCs. These receptors were obtained from a woman between 18 and 50 years old in good health.

This chain joins TRBV24-1 and TRBJ1-2, with 9 nucleotides matching TRBD1. V lost 5 bases to trimming and J lost 10 bases; unmatched junction nucleotides: 10. Germline CDR1 KGHDR, CDR2 SFDVKD. CDR3 length: 14 amino acids. CDR3 region: CATSGGEGQGDYTF. DNA for the CDR3: TGTGCCACCAGTGGGGGTGAGGGACAGGGAGACTACACCTTC.

The rearrangement joins TRBV20-1 to TRBJ2-5, with TRBD2 matching over 7 bases. CDR3 length: 12 residues. Trimming at V came to 5 bases and at J to 7 bases, leaving 7 bases not matched to a gene. Per the germline V gene, CDR1 is DFQATT and CDR2 is SNEGSKA (reference sequence). The CDR3 spells CSARTSGGTQYF. DNA of the CDR3: TGCAGTGCTCGGACTAGTGGGGGGACCCAGTACTTC.

This clonotype was seen only a few times. The chain combines TRBV20-1 with TRBJ2-1; weak D call: TRBD2 (5 bases). The germline V gene has CDR1 DFQATT and CDR2 SNEGSKA (reference sequence). The CDR3 is 14 residues long. Trimming pared 0 bases from V and 5 bases from J, leaving 11 bases between. CDR3 amino acids: CSAREWELNNEQFF. Written as DNA, the CDR3 is TGCAGTGCTAGAGAGTGGGAGCTCAACAATGAGCAGTTCTTC.

A few counts support this clonotype. Compared with germline, one end of the junction differs, possibly owing to a read error. This rearrangement joins TRBV28 to TRBJ1-3, with unresolved D. Germline V gives CDR1 MDHEN, CDR2 SYDVKM. The CDR3 has 13 amino acids. The CDR3 sequence: CTSTPPWGNTIYF. As DNA, the CDR3 is TGTACCAGCACCCCTCCCTGGGGAAACACCATATATTTT.